This TCR beta chain came from a study of blood T cell repertoires in COVID-19. Study summary: Whether acute or convalescent, the COVID-19 samples came from the United States, Italy and Spain.

Under the authors' procedure: Quantification of nucleated cells was approximated via reference gene primer amplification. The method was immunoSEQ multiplex PCR; TCRdb's version includes in-frame clones alone and lacks a portion of them. V and J calls and clone size are those listed in that table; D and trimming were worked out from the DNA. Among tens of thousands of clones listed, about four fifths were seen once. The sequence derives from a man aged 45-60 years with COVID-19, enrolled during active disease. Sequenced input: peripheral blood.

The CDR3 DNA reads as TGTGCCACCAGTGAGGGGACTTCCTCCGGGACCCAGTACTTC. It specifies CATSEGTSSGTQYF. This rearrangement joins TRBV24-1 to TRBJ2-5; perhaps TRBD2 as D (6 bases). V was shortened by 4 bases and J by 7 bases, with 15 bases between the two germline ends. Per the germline V gene, CDR1 is KGHDR and CDR2 is SFDVKD. CDR3 length: 14 amino acids.